This T cell receptor (beta chain) was sequenced for a study of cytomegalovirus exposure and HLA in healthy donors. The study, taken as a whole, reports: A previous analysis found most TCR beta V segments productive roughly 87% or roughly 30% of the time.

This clone was detected a few times. Its antigen is not known. Use of 60 Vbeta and 13 Jbeta primers characterized the PCR. Libraries were prepared by immunoSEQ multiplex PCR; TCRdb keeps only in-frame clonotypes and omits some of them. The data show about 230,000 clones, roughly 73% seen once. This CDR3 spans 15 amino acids. The germline V gene has CDR1 SGHKS and CDR2 YYEKEE (reference sequence). Trimming at V came to 0 bases and at J to 7 bases, leaving 5 bases not matched to a gene. The sequence came from a boy between 5 and 17 years old in good health and CMV-seronegative. Source material: PBMCs. The J gene is TRBJ2-3, the V gene TRBV5-5; TRBD2 matches at 10 bases. The CDR3 coding sequence is TGTGCCAGCAGCTTGGTAGCGGGGGGACCTCATACGCAGTATTTT. Translation gives CASSLVAGGPHTQYF.